A selection of T cell receptor beta chains follows, all from one sample in a study of blood T cells in healthy people across ages. TCRdb itself ran the 5' RACE reads through MiXCR, one entry per CDR3 protein. The profile shows 1.5 million to 2 million distinct CDR3 sequences, just under 50% of them singletons. The sample taken for sequencing was blood. These receptor sequences come from a woman aged 40 to 50 in good health. CDR3s include the opening cysteine and the closing phenylalanine or tryptophan. D genes are given only for firm matches. The size of a clone is reported for some rows only, either as once, few or many, or as a class for expanded clones.

v_call: TRBV4-3; d_call: TRBD2; j_call: TRBJ2-3; clone_size: few; cdr3_nt: TGCGCCAGCAGCCTCCTAAAGACTAGCGGGGACACAGATACGCAGTATTTT; cdr3_aa: CASSLLKTSGDTDTQYF
v_call: TRBV11-2; d_call: NA; j_call: TRBJ1-2; clone_size: NA; cdr3_nt: TGTGCCAGCAGCTTATTGACAGCTAACTATGGCTACACCTTC; cdr3_aa: CASSLLTANYGYTF
v_call: TRBV5-6; d_call: NA; j_call: TRBJ1-2; clone_size: NA; cdr3_nt: TGTGCCAGCAGCGAGGGGGACACTAACTATGGCTACACCTTC; cdr3_aa: CASSEGDTNYGYTF
v_call: TRBV7-2; d_call: NA; j_call: TRBJ2-1; clone_size: NA; cdr3_nt: TGTGCCAGCAGCTTAGACGGGTGGGACTACAATGAGCAGTTCTTC; cdr3_aa: CASSLDGWDYNEQFF
v_call: TRBV20-1; d_call: NA; j_call: TRBJ2-1; clone_size: NA; cdr3_nt: TGCAGTACACGGGTGTCTTCCTCCTACAATGAGCAGTTCTTC; cdr3_aa: CSTRVSSSYNEQFF
v_call: TRBV28; d_call: NA; j_call: TRBJ1-5; clone_size: NA; cdr3_nt: TGTGCCAGCAGTTTACGTCAAGGTGGAGCAAGCAATCAGCCCCAGCATTTT; cdr3_aa: CASSLRQGGASNQPQHF
v_call: TRBV27; d_call: NA; j_call: TRBJ2-3; clone_size: few; cdr3_nt: TGTGCCAGCAGCACTTTAGTGATGGCAGATACGCAGTATTTT; cdr3_aa: CASSTLVMADTQYF
v_call: TRBV7-2; d_call: NA; j_call: TRBJ2-5; clone_size: few; cdr3_nt: TGTGCCAGCAGCAAAGGCGGGGTAGAGACCCAGTACTTC; cdr3_aa: CASSKGGVETQYF
v_call: TRBV20-1; d_call: NA; j_call: TRBJ2-5; clone_size: NA; cdr3_nt: TGCAGTGCTAGAGTCACAGGGGGGGTGATTGAGACCCAGTACTTC; cdr3_aa: CSARVTGGVIETQYF
v_call: TRBV7-9; d_call: TRBD1; j_call: TRBJ1-5; clone_size: NA; cdr3_nt: TGTGCCAGCGGCACGACAGGGGGCAATCAGCCCCAGCATTTT; cdr3_aa: CASGTTGGNQPQHF
v_call: TRBV7-8; d_call: NA; j_call: TRBJ2-7; clone_size: NA; cdr3_nt: TGTGCCAGCAGCCCTGCAGGTGGGGGACACGAGCAGTACTTC; cdr3_aa: CASSPAGGGHEQYF
v_call: TRBV27; d_call: NA; j_call: TRBJ2-5; clone_size: NA; cdr3_nt: TGTGCCACCACCTCGACCGGGACGACCCAAGAGACCCAGTACTTC; cdr3_aa: CATTSTGTTQETQYF
v_call: TRBV9; d_call: NA; j_call: TRBJ1-6; clone_size: NA; cdr3_nt: TGTGCCAGCAGCGCGTGGGGGGTTAATTCACCCCTCCACTTT; cdr3_aa: CASSAWGVNSPLHF
v_call: TRBV3-1; d_call: NA; j_call: TRBJ2-5; clone_size: NA; cdr3_nt: TGTGCCAGCAGCCAAGTAATAGGGGCGGAGGAGACCCAGTACTTC; cdr3_aa: CASSQVIGAEETQYF
v_call: TRBV29-1; d_call: NA; j_call: TRBJ2-3; clone_size: NA; cdr3_nt: TGCAGCGTCTCACAGGGCACAGATACGCAGTATTTT; cdr3_aa: CSVSQGTDTQYF
v_call: TRBV6-6; d_call: TRBD2; j_call: TRBJ2-7; clone_size: NA; cdr3_nt: TGTGCCAGCAGTTACCACGGGACTAGCGACTACGAGCAGTACTTC; cdr3_aa: CASSYHGTSDYEQYF
v_call: TRBV20-1; d_call: TRBD2; j_call: TRBJ2-1; clone_size: NA; cdr3_nt: TGCAGTGCTAGAGATCCTGGGCGGGGGATCTACAATGAGCAGTTGTTC; cdr3_aa: CSARDPGRGIYNEQLF